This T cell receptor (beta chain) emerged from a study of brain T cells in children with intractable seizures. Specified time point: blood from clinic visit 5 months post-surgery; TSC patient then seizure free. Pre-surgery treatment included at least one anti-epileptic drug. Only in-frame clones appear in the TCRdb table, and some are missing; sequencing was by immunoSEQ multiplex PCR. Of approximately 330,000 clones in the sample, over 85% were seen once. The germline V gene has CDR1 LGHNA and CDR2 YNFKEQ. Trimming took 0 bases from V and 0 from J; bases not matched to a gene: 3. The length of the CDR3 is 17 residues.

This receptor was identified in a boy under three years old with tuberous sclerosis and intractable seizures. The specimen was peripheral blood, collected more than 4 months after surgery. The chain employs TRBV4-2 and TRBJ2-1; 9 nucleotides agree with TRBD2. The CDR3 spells CASSQEWGLASYNEQFF. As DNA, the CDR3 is TGTGCCAGCAGCCAAGAGTGGGGACTAGCCTCCTACAATGAGCAGTTCTTC.